This T cell receptor beta chain stems from a study of CD8+ T cells in alopecia areata. Notes on the study in general: Only one nonresponder was present, which leaves the link between baseline CD8+ expansion and response uncertain. Against the mouse data, patients shared TCRs less clearly, possibly for HLA reasons. Resident alphabeta T cells of normal skin are also sequenced in scalp samples.

The treatment denotes: oral pan-JAK inhibitor, 5-10 mg twice daily. Alopecia areata patients had lesional scalp punch biopsies and peripheral blood taken from them. CDR1 and CDR2 from the germline V gene are MNHEY and SMNVEV (reference sequence). The CDR3 has 14 amino acids. Trimming pared 4 bases from V and 2 bases from J, leaving 10 bases between. Concerning this clone: What it recognizes is unknown.

Once RNA had been extracted, it was reverse transcribed into cDNA to act as the sequencing template. The repertoire was sequenced with immunoSEQ multiplex PCR; TCRdb's copy has only in-frame clones and lacks some. In the table there are hundreds of thousands of clones, 60% of which are singletons. Sequencing used CD4+ T cells sorted from blood, obtained around week 54, from a patient treated with tofacitinib. This chain uses TRBV27 with TRBJ2-3; D call uncertain. This TCR was recovered from a human donor with alopecia areata. CDR3 loop: CASSSRLNTDTQYF. DNA for the CDR3: TGTGCCAGCAGTTCTAGACTGAACACAGATACGCAGTATTTT.